Sequencing of this TCR beta chain was carried out in a study of shared clonotypes between healthy human individuals. Study-level background: Per donor, three plates held CD4 naive cells, three held CD4 memory, two held CD8 naive and one held CD8 memory.

The method was immunoSEQ multiplex PCR; TCRdb's version includes in-frame clones alone and lacks a portion of them. The profile shows millions of clones, approximately 95% of them singletons. To note about this clone: Other DNA sequences of this sample code for an identical CDR3.

The CDR3 length is 13 residues. Germline CDR1 reads KGHSH; CDR2 reads LQKENI. Trimming took 3 bases from V and 5 from J, leaving 8 bases between them. This clonotype was obtained from a man younger than 30 in good health. Some clones in this sample may be carry-over from other donors' samples. This rearrangement joins TRBV18 to TRBJ1-5; no reliable D call. Sequenced sample: naive CD4+ T cells from PBMCs. As to subset: CD45RA+ positively selected. The CDR3 DNA follows: TGTGCCAGCTCACCCACTGCGGATCAGCCCCAGCATTTT. Its protein is CASSPTADQPQHF.